The rows below give T cell receptor beta chains drawn from one sample of a study of blood T cell repertoires in COVID-19. Profiled with immunoSEQ multiplex PCR; TCRdb holds only in-frame clones, not every one. The table lists roughly 260,000 clones, 65% to 80% of them singletons. The sequencing sample was made of peripheral blood. These receptors all come from a woman between 40 and 55 years old with active or convalescent COVID-19. CDR3s include the opening cysteine and the closing phenylalanine or tryptophan. A D gene is named only where the DNA matches it firmly. The size entry is marked missing in some rows and otherwise reads once, few, many or a size class.

CSARLVKQFF	TGCAGTGCCAGACTAGTTAAGCAGTTCTTC	TRBV20-1	few	TRBJ2-1	.
CASSRRAGDAGNTIYF	TGTGCCAGCAGTCGAAGGGCAGGGGATGCTGGAAACACCATATATTTT	TRBV28	.	TRBJ1-3	.
CASSLVRNTEAFF	TGTGCCAGCAGCTTAGTGAGGAACACTGAAGCTTTCTTT	TRBV13	few	TRBJ1-1	.
CASSIASGTSLAQFF	TGTGCCAGTAGTATAGCCAGCGGGACTAGCTTAGCGCAGTTCTTC	TRBV19	.	TRBJ2-1	TRBD2
CSVWQGQGYTF	TGCAGCGTTTGGCAGGGGCAGGGCTACACCTTC	TRBV29-1	.	TRBJ1-2	.
CASSYTVGPGNTIYF	TGTGCCAGCAGTTACACTGTCGGTCCTGGAAACACCATATATTTT	TRBV6-5	.	TRBJ1-3	.
CASSLAAGVVEQFF	TGCGCCAGCAGCTTGGCTGCAGGGGTGGTGGAGCAGTTCTTC	TRBV5-1	.	TRBJ2-1	.
CASSVVDSRPSGNTIYF	TGTGCCAGCAGCGTAGTCGACAGTCGGCCGTCTGGAAACACCATATATTTT	TRBV9	.	TRBJ1-3	.
CATSKYRGQTNEKLFF	TGTGCCACCAGCAAATACAGGGGGCAAACTAATGAAAAACTGTTTTTT	TRBV15	.	TRBJ1-4	TRBD1
CASSLPNRAQHF	TGTGCCAGCAGCTTACCGAACAGGGCCCAGCATTTT	TRBV7-2	once	TRBJ1-5	.
CASSYDRGRQPQHF	TGTGCCAGCAGTTACGACAGGGGGCGACAGCCCCAGCATTTT	TRBV6-5	.	TRBJ1-5	TRBD1
CASTDRASEKLFF	TGTGCCTCTACGGACAGGGCGAGCGAAAAACTGTTTTTT	TRBV30	.	TRBJ1-4	TRBD1
CASSQWSSGGGLTGELFF	TGTGCCAGCAGCCAATGGAGCAGCGGGGGGGGGCTCACCGGGGAGCTGTTTTTT	TRBV3-1/TRBV3-2	.	TRBJ2-2	TRBD2
CASSQGRTDTEAFF	TGTGCCAGCAGCCAAGGCCGGACAGACACTGAAGCTTTCTTT	TRBV3-1/TRBV3-2	.	TRBJ1-1	.
CASSAGDFYTDTQYF	TGTGCCAGCAGTGCGGGGGATTTTTACACAGATACGCAGTATTTT	TRBV6-4	.	TRBJ2-3	.
CASSPTQGIGNTEAFF	TGTGCCAGCTCACCAACGCAGGGGATAGGGAACACTGAAGCTTTCTTT	TRBV18	.	TRBJ1-1	.
CASSLDGGMNQPQHF	TGCGCCAGCAGCCTGGACGGGGGGATGAATCAGCCCCAGCATTTT	TRBV5-1	few	TRBJ1-5	.